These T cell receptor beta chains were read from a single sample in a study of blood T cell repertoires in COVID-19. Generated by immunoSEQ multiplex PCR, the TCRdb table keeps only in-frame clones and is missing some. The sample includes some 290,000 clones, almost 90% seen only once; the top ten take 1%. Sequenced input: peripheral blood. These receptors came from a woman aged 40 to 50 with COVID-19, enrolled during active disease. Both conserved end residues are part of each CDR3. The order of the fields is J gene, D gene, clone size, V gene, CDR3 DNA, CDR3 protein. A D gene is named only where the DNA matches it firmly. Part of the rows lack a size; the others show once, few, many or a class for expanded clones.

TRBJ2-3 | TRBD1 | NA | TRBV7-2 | TGTGCCAGCAGCCGGAACCCCGGACAGGGGGGGCTCACAGATACGCAGTATTTT | CASSRNPGQGGLTDTQYF
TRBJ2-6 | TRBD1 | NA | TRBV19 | TGTGCCAGTAGCGACAGGGCTGGGGCCAACGTCCTGACTTTC | CASSDRAGANVLTF
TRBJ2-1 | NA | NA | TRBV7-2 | TGTGCCAGCAGCCCTGCTTCGGGGGACAATGAGCAGTTCTTC | CASSPASGDNEQFF
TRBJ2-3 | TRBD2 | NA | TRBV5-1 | TGCGCCAGCAGTTTTGGTTGGGGACTAGAGAGCACAGATACGCAGTATTTT | CASSFGWGLESTDTQYF
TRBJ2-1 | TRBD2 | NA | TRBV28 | TGTGCCAGCACCCTGGCCGGGACTAGCGATAAAACCGAGCAGTTCTTC | CASTLAGTSDKTEQFF
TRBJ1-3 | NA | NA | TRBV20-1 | TGCAGTGCTAGTTTGGACAGTCGAAGCTCTGGAAACACCATATATTTT | CSASLDSRSSGNTIYF
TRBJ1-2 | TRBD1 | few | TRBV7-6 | TGTGCCAGCAGCTTACGCCGGGGACAGAACTATGGCTACACCTTC | CASSLRRGQNYGYTF
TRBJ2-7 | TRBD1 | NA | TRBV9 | TGTGCCAGCAGTCGGGACAGGCTCAACGAGCAGTACTTC | CASSRDRLNEQYF
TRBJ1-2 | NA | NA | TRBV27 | TGTGCCAGCAGTGGGGGGGCGGGGTTGAACTATGGCTACACCTTC | CASSGGAGLNYGYTF
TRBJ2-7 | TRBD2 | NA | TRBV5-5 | TGTGCCAGCAGCTTAACCGGGACTAGCGTCTACGAGCAGTACTTC | CASSLTGTSVYEQYF
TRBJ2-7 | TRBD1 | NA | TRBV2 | TGTGCCAGCAGGCGGACAGGGTTGGGTTTGGGACCCGAGCAGTACTTC | CASRRTGLGLGPEQYF
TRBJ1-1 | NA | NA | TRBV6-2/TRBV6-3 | TGTGCCAGCAGTTGGGCCCTCGAAGCTTTCTTT | CASSWALEAFF
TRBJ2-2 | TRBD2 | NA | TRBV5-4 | TGTGCCAGCAGCCTCGGACTAGCGTATGCCCTCGGGACCGGGGAGCTGTTTTTT | CASSLGLAYALGTGELFF
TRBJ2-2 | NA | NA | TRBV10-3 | TGTGCCATCAGGGCCGCGCAGGCTAACACCGGGGAGCTGTTTTTT | CAIRAAQANTGELFF
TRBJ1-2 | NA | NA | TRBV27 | TGTGCCAGCAGTCCGCTTGTAACAGTTTACTATGGCTACACCTTC | CASSPLVTVYYGYTF
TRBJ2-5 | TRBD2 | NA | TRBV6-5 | TGTGCCAGCAGAGCTAGCGGGGGGAGAGGGACCCAGTACTTC | CASRASGGRGTQYF
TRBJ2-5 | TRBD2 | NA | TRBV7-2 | TGTGCCAGCAGCTTAGGGGCGGGACTAGCGGGACTGGTAGAAGAGACCCAGTACTTC | CASSLGAGLAGLVEETQYF
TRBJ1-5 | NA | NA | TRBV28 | TGTGCCAGCAGTTTAACAGGGTCTTATAGCAATCAGCCCCAGCATTTT | CASSLTGSYSNQPQHF
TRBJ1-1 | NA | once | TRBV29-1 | TGCAGCGTTTCCCCCCCTAGGACTGAAGCTTTCTTT | CSVSPPRTEAFF
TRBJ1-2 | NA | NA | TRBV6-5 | TGTGCCAGCAGTTACTCGAGTACCTTTGGCTACACCTTC | CASSYSSTFGYTF
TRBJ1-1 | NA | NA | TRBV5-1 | TGCGCCAGCAGCTTGGAAGCCGGGACGGGGGCTGAAGCTTTCTTT | CASSLEAGTGAEAFF
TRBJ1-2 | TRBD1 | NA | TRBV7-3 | TGTGCCAGCAGCTTAAGAACAGGGGCCTTTACCTATGGCTACACCTTC | CASSLRTGAFTYGYTF
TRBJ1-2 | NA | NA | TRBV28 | TGTGCCAGCAACGGCGGAGGGGCCTACTATGGCTACACCTTC | CASNGGGAYYGYTF
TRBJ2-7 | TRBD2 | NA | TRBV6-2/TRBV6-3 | TGTGCCAGCAGCAAGACTAGCGGGAGTCTGTCGGCCTACGAGCAGTACTTC | CASSKTSGSLSAYEQYF
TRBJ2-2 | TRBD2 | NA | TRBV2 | TGTGCCACCAGAGCGGTAGCGGGAGGTTCCGGGGAGCTGTTTTTT | CATRAVAGGSGELFF
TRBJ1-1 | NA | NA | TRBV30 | TGTGCCTGGACCCCGGCGTCCGGACAGAGGGAGAATTTCTTT | CAWTPASGQRENFF
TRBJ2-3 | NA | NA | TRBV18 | TGTGCCAGCTCACCCCCGGCTAGCAGCACAGATACGCAGTATTTT | CASSPPASSTDTQYF
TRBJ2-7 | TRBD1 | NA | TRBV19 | TGTGCCAGTAGTATCCCCCGCGGACAGGGGGGCTCCTACGAGCAGTACTTC | CASSIPRGQGGSYEQYF
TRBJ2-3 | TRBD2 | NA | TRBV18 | TGTGCCAGCTCGCCGGGACTAGCGACAGATACGCAGTATTTT | CASSPGLATDTQYF
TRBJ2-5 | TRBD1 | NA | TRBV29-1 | TGCAGCGTTGAAGTGTGGGGGACAGGGGTTTCGGAGACCCAGTACTTC | CSVEVWGTGVSETQYF
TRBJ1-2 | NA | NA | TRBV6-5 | TGTGCCAGCAGTTACTTAGACAGCTCTAACTATGGCTACACCTTC | CASSYLDSSNYGYTF
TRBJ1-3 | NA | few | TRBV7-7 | TGTGCTAGCAGCCCATCAGGGGCTGGAAACACCATATATTTT | CASSPSGAGNTIYF
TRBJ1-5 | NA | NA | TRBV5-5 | TGTGCCAGCAGCTGGCGACCCCGGGACACCGTCCAGCCCCAGCATTTT | CASSWRPRDTVQPQHF
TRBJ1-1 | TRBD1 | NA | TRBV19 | TGTGCCAGTAGGGCTGACAGGGGGGGGAACACTGAAGCTTTCTTT | CASRADRGGNTEAFF
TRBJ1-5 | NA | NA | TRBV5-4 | TGTGCCAGCAGCCCTTTAGGGAGAGTGGGAAGTCAGCCCCAGCATTTT | CASSPLGRVGSQPQHF
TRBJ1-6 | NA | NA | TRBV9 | TGTGCCAGCAGCGTAGGGGGCAGGGTAGGTGACTCACCCCTCCACTTT | CASSVGGRVGDSPLHF
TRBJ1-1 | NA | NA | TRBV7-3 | TGTGCCAGCAGCTTAACCAGAAACACTGAAGCTTTCTTT | CASSLTRNTEAFF